This T cell receptor beta chain was sequenced in a study of T cell responses to AZD1222 COVID-19 vaccine. Study-wide results and caveats: Nearly half of the spike-specific TCRs reportedly recognize variant regions that carry no mutations. The donors showed a predominance of white British ancestry and of females, with possible underestimation of clonal diversity.

Method: immunoSEQ multiplex PCR; TCRdb's copy keeps in-frame clones and lacks some. This sample has over 150,000 clones, with around 90% found just once. Comment on this clone: Its specificity is not known.

From germline, CDR1 is SGHKS and CDR2 YYEKEE (reference sequence). V lost 3 bases and J lost 0; bases outside the gene matches: 0. This CDR3 contains 15 residues. This receptor was taken from an adult in good health. Sequences were derived from peripheral blood, sampled on day 0 of AZD1222 vaccination. V gene TRBV5-5 combines with J gene TRBJ1-6, with 7 bases lining up with TRBD1. The CDR3 loop reads CASSYRGSYNSPLHF. In nucleotides, the CDR3 is TGTGCCAGCAGCTACAGGGGCTCCTATAATTCACCCCTCCACTTT.